One and the same sample provided the 7 T cell receptor beta chains below, sequenced in a study of blood T cells in healthy people across ages. For the second PCR, which ran for about 7 to 11 cycles, a sample-barcoded 5' primer and a J-beta primer mix were used. TCRdb called the 5' RACE reads again in MiXCR, with one record for every CDR3 protein. This table holds around 1,900,000 distinct CDR3 sequences, 35% to 50% found once. Sequenced input: blood. The receptors were gathered from a human donor in good health.

This chain joins TRBV10-3 and TRBJ2-3; a possible D gene is TRBD2 (5 bases). This CDR3 comprises 14 residues. V lost 9 bases and J 2 bases, leaving 15 bases between the germline ends. The germline CDR1 and CDR2 sequences are ENHRY and SYGVKD. The CDR3 DNA sequence: TGTGCCATTACCCCTGGAGGAGCCACAGATACGCAGTATTTT. It encodes CAITPGGATDTQYF.

This clonotype was recorded a few times. The chain employs TRBV13 and TRBJ2-5; D call uncertain. V lost 1 base and J lost 3, with 12 bases in between. CDR1 is PRHDT, CDR2 FYEKMQ, per germline (reference sequence). The CDR3 totals 15 residues. In DNA, the CDR3 is TGTGCCAGCAGCTTAGCCCCCGTGACAAAAGAGACCCAGTACTTC. Residues: CASSLAPVTKETQYF.

A note on this clonotype: One junction end disagrees with the germline gene, perhaps due to a read error. The chain couples TRBV29-1 to TRBJ2-1; D might be TRBD2 (5 bases). Germline CDR1 reads SQVTM; CDR2 reads ANQGSEA. This CDR3 contains 16 residues. CDR3 protein: CSVEDYGGGLYSEQFF. In DNA, the CDR3 is TGCAGCGTTGAAGATTACGGAGGAGGTCTATACAGTGAGCAGTTCTTC.

This clonotype turned up a few times. A read error may explain this, as a much larger clone is one base away. The chain is built from TRBV29-1 and TRBJ2-4; no clear D gene. This CDR3 contains 11 residues. The germline V gene encodes CDR1 SQVTM and CDR2 ANQGSEA. This CDR3 is CNVEEPSGQYF. As DNA, the CDR3 is TGCAACGTTGAAGAACCCAGTGGGCAGTACTTC. The whole variable domain, filled in from reference TRBV29-1 and TRBJ2-4, reads SAVISQKPSRDICQRGTSLTIQCQVDSQVTMMFWYRQQPGQSLTLIATANQGSEATYESGFVIDKFPISRPNLTFSTLTVSNMSPEDSSIYLCNVEEPSGQYFGAGTRLSVL.

Of note for this clonotype: A much bigger clone sits one base away, suggesting this may be a read error. The chain links TRBV7-2 to TRBJ2-1; D remains ambiguous. The CDR3 consists of 14 residues. CDR1 and CDR2 from the germline V gene are SGHTA and FQGNSA. The ends were cut back, 5 bases at V and 4 bases at J, with 12 bases in the middle. The chain's CDR3 is CASSLYQEYNEQFF. The CDR3 DNA is TGTGCCAGCAGCCTTTATCAAGAATACAATGAGCAGTTCTTC.

The rearrangement joins TRBV5-1 to TRBJ2-4; TRBD2 might be the D (5 bases). This CDR3 comprises 13 residues. Germline loops: CDR1 SGHRS, CDR2 YFSETQ. Trimming removed 4 bases from V and 6 bases from J, with 11 bases in between. Here the CDR3 DNA reads TGCGCCAGCAGCGATTACCGGGGAAACATTCAGTACTTC. Translated, it gives CASSDYRGNIQYF.

The V and J genes are TRBV7-6 and TRBJ1-2; 7 bases line up with TRBD1. The CDR3 extends over 13 amino acids. Germline CDR1 SGHVS, CDR2 FNYEAQ. J lost 8 bases, V lost 7 bases, and 10 bases had no gene match. The CDR3 region has the DNA TGTGCCAGCAACCTACTAAAAGGGGGCGGCTACACCTTC. It translates to CASNLLKGGGYTF.